This TCR beta chain is drawn from a study of T cells after posttransplantation cyclophosphamide. Some clones are missing from TCRdb's copy, which holds only in-frame ones; the method was immunoSEQ multiplex PCR. The sample lists over 15,000 clones; around 68% were seen once. Study-level points and caveats: Later post-transplant blood repertoires were often dominated by donor CD8+ memory clones. Blood and skin or GI T cell repertoires showed limited TRB overlap.

The germline gives CDR1 LNHDA, CDR2 SQIVND (reference sequence). V was cut by 1 base and J by 6 bases, with 13 bases left in between. This CDR3 spans 15 amino acids. In the case of this clone: Antigen unknown.

A marrow graft followed busulfan-fludarabine conditioning, with cyclophosphamide on days +3 and +4. The sequences come from PBMCs, collected after an allogeneic stem cell transplant with post-transplant cyclophosphamide. V is TRBV19 and J is TRBJ2-1, with D tentatively TRBD2 (5 bases). This receptor was identified in a male patient aged 25-45 years who received an allogeneic stem cell transplant from a related donor, was CMV-positive, and had acute GVHD only. Some T cells could come from the graft donor. The CDR3 reads CASSIGPLEGNEQFF. CDR3 nucleotides: TGTGCCAGTAGTATAGGGCCTCTAGAGGGCAATGAGCAGTTCTTC. Filled out from reference TRBV19 and TRBJ2-1, the complete variable domain reads DGGITQSPKYLFRKEGQNVTLSCEQNLNHDAMYWYRQDPGQGLRLIYYSQIVNDFQKGDIAEGYSVSREKKESFPLTVTSAQKNPTAFYLCASSIGPLEGNEQFFGPGTRLTVL.